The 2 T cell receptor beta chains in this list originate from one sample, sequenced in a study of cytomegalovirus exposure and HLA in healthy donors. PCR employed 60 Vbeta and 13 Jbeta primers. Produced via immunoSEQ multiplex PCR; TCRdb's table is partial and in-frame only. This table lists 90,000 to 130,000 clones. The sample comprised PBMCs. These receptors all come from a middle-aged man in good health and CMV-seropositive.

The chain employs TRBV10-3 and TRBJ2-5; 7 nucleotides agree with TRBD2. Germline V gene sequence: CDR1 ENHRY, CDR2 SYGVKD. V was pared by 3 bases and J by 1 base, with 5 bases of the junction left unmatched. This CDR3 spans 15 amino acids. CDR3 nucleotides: TGTGCCATCAGTGACCCGTGGGGGGGCCAAGAGACCCAGTACTTC. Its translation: CAISDPWGGQETQYF.

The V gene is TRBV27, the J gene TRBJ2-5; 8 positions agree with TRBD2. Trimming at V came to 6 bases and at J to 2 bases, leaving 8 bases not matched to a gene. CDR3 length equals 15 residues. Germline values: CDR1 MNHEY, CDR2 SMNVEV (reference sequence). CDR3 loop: CASSPGLAFQETQYF. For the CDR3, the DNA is TGTGCCAGCAGCCCCGGACTAGCATTTCAAGAGACCCAGTACTTC.